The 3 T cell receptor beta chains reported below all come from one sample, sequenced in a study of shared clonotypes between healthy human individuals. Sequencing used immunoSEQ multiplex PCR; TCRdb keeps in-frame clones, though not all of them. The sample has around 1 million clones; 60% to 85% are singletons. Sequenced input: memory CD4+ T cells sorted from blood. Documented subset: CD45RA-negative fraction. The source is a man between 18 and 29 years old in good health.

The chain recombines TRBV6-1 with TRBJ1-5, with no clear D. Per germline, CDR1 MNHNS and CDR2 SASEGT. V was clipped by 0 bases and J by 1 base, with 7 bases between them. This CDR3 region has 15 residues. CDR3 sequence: CASSEAGVSNQPQHF. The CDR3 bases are TGTGCCAGCAGTGAAGCAGGAGTCAGCAATCAGCCCCAGCATTTT.

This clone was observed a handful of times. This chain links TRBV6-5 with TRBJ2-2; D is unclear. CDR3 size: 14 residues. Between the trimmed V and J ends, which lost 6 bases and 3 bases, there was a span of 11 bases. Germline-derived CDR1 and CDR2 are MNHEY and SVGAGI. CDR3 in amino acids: CASRPPWDTGELFF. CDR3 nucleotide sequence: TGTGCCAGCAGGCCCCCGTGGGACACCGGGGAGCTGTTTTTT.

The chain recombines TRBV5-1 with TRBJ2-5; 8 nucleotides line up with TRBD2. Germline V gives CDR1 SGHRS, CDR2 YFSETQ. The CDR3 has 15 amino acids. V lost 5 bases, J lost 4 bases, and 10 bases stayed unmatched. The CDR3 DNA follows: TGCGCCAGCAGGGATGGAGGAAGCGGGGGAGAGACCCAGTACTTC. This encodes CASRDGGSGGETQYF. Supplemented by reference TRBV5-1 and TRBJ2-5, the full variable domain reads KAGVTQTPRYLIKTRGQQVTLSCSPISGHRSVSWYQQTPGQGLQFLFEYFSETQRNKGNFPGRFSGRQFSNSRSEMNVSTLELGDSALYLCASRDGGSGGETQYFGPGTRLLVL.